The 14 T cell receptor beta chains below were found in one sample sequenced in a study of blood T cell repertoires in COVID-19. Profiled with immunoSEQ multiplex PCR; TCRdb holds only in-frame clones, not every one. The sample lists more than 150,000 clones, roughly 90% seen once, with roughly 2.8% in the top ten. What was sequenced was peripheral blood. The receptors here all came from a man between 60 and 75 years old with acute or convalescent COVID-19.

The J gene is TRBJ1-4, the V gene TRBV2; perhaps TRBD1 as D (6 bases). Germline V CDR1 and CDR2: SNHLY, FYNNEI. Trimming pared 6 bases from V and 3 bases from J, leaving 14 bases between. There are 15 residues in the CDR3. In DNA form, the CDR3 reads TGTGCCAGCAGGACGGGGGGCCCGGCTAATGAAAAACTGTTTTTT. This codes for CASRTGGPANEKLFF.

V usage is TRBV7-2 and J usage is TRBJ1-1, with D tentatively TRBD1 (6 bases). V lost 3 bases to trimming and J lost 0 bases, with 11 bases between them. CDR3 length: 15 amino acids. The V gene's germline CDR1 is SGHTA and CDR2 FQGNSA. CDR3 bases: TGTGCCAGCAGCTTTCAGGGGAGCATGAACACTGAAGCTTTCTTT. Residues: CASSFQGSMNTEAFF.

The chain carries TRBV18 and TRBJ2-2; D possibly corresponds to TRBD2 (5 bases). Trimming left V 3 bases short and J 7 bases short, with 24 bases between. Germline assignment: CDR1 KGHSH and CDR2 LQKENI. This CDR3 contains 18 residues. CDR3 in amino acids: CASSPPAGPGVLDGELFF. The CDR3 DNA sequence: TGTGCCAGCTCACCTCCCGCGGGCCCAGGCGTTTTGGACGGGGAGCTGTTTTTT.

For the CDR3, the DNA is TGTGCCAGCAGCTTAAGAGGGACAGGGTCGGAAAAACTGTTTTTT. Its translation is CASSLRGTGSEKLFF. The V gene is TRBV5-6, the J gene TRBJ1-4, with TRBD1 matching 9 bases. The CDR3 sequence is 15 residues long. Losses at the gene ends were 2 bases for V and 8 bases for J; bases not matched to a gene: 7. Germline V gene lookup returns CDR1 SGHDT and CDR2 YYEEEE. The variable domain in full, completed from reference TRBV5-6 and TRBJ1-4, reads DAGVTQSPTHLIKTRGQQVTLRCSPKSGHDTVSWYQQALGQGPQFIFQYYEEEERQRGNFPDRFSGHQFPNYSSELNVNALLLGDSALYLCASSLRGTGSEKLFFGSGTQLSVL.

This clone was counted once. The rearrangement links TRBV6-5 to TRBJ1-1, with TRBD1 matching over 7 bases. V trimming: 6 bases; J trimming: 8 bases; junction bases outside the gene matches: 12. The CDR3 spans 14 residues. CDR1 is MNHEY, CDR2 SVGAGI, per germline. The DNA of the CDR3 is TGTGCCAGCAGCCCGACAGGGAACGCCAAAGAAGCTTTCTTT. Protein product: CASSPTGNAKEAFF.

This chain joins TRBV19 and TRBJ1-4; 8 bases map to TRBD1. Germline V gives CDR1 LNHDA, CDR2 SQIVND (reference sequence). The CDR3 is 16 amino acids. V lost 4 bases and J lost 2; bases outside the gene matches: 6. CDR3 bases: TGTGCCAGTAGTACTGGACAGGGAAACACTAATGAAAAACTGTTTTTT. It encodes CASSTGQGNTNEKLFF.

The chain employs TRBV6-5 and TRBJ2-5; D gene uncertain. In germline, CDR1 is MNHEY, CDR2 SVGAGI. Trimming pared 4 bases from V and 5 bases from J, leaving 8 bases between. The CDR3 runs 12 residues. In nucleotides, the CDR3 is TGTGCCAGCAGTTCAATACGGGAGACCCAGTACTTC. Translating it yields CASSSIRETQYF.

This chain links TRBV4-1 with TRBJ1-2; possibly TRBD1 for D (6 bases). Per germline, CDR1 MGHRA and CDR2 YSYEKL. The CDR3 has 15 residues. V was shortened by 3 bases and J by 5 bases, with 16 bases between the two germline ends. The CDR3 spells CASSHPAGAGYGYTF. The CDR3 bases are TGCGCCAGCAGCCATCCAGCGGGGGCAGGGTATGGCTACACCTTC.

The V gene is TRBV19, the J gene TRBJ1-1; no firm D call. The CDR3 has 13 amino acids. V was trimmed by 9 bases and J by 1 base, leaving 12 bases between them. Germline assignment: CDR1 LNHDA and CDR2 SQIVND (reference sequence). The CDR3 protein is CASGLNKNTEAFF. The CDR3 DNA reads TGTGCCAGCGGACTGAATAAGAACACTGAAGCTTTCTTT.

The gene calls are TRBV29-1 and TRBJ2-6; the D is unclear. V lost 7 bases and J lost 4, with 11 bases in between. From germline, CDR1 is SQVTM and CDR2 ANQGSEA. The CDR3 spans 13 residues. The CDR3 loop is CSALPSGANVLTF. In DNA, the CDR3 is TGCAGCGCCCTTCCCTCCGGGGCCAACGTCCTGACTTTC. Full variable domain (rest looked up from reference TRBV29-1 and TRBJ2-6): SAVISQKPSRDICQRGTSLTIQCQVDSQVTMMFWYRQQPGQSLTLIATANQGSEATYESGFVIDKFPISRPNLTFSTLTVSNMSPEDSSIYLCSALPSGANVLTFGAGSRLTVL.

V usage is TRBV19 and J usage is TRBJ1-4, with D possibly being TRBD1 (5 bases). CDR1 LNHDA and CDR2 SQIVND come from the germline V gene (reference sequence). V was trimmed by 8 bases and J by 5 bases, leaving 15 bases between them. The CDR3 has 14 amino acids. The DNA of the CDR3 is TGTGCCAGTCAAAGCCGGCCAGGGAATGAAAAACTGTTTTTT. Translation gives CASQSRPGNEKLFF.

V gene TRBV19 combines with J gene TRBJ1-2; 9 nucleotides align to TRBD1. J lost 4 bases, V lost 6 bases, and 6 bases had no gene match. This CDR3 comprises 14 residues. Germline V gene data show CDR1 as LNHDA and CDR2 as SQIVND (reference sequence). The CDR3 spells CASRTGGAGYGYTF. The CDR3 DNA reads as TGTGCCAGTAGAACAGGGGGCGCGGGCTATGGCTACACCTTC.

This clone was detected only once. The chain uses TRBV20-1 and TRBJ2-1; 8 nucleotides align to TRBD2. Germline CDR1 reads DFQATT; CDR2 reads SNEGSKA (reference sequence). This CDR3 has 14 residues. V shed 3 bases and J 8 bases; nucleotides not matched to a gene: 9. The DNA of the CDR3 is TGCAGTGCTAGTAGAACGGGGGGGCCGTATGAGCAGTTCTTC. Protein sequence: CSASRTGGPYEQFF.

This chain links TRBV11-1 with TRBJ1-1; D gene uncertain. V was cut by 5 bases and J by 4 bases, with 8 bases left in between. The CDR3 is 12 amino acids. Germline assignment: CDR1 SGHAT and CDR2 FQDESV (reference sequence). The chain's CDR3 is CASSPTRTEAFF. The CDR3, as DNA: TGTGCCAGCAGCCCCACACGCACTGAAGCTTTCTTT.